The 9 T cell receptor beta chains given below trace back to one sample, sequenced in a study of blood T cells in healthy people across ages. The authors ran a second PCR of about 7 to 11 cycles using a sample-barcoded 5' primer and a J-beta primer mix. TCRdb re-derived calls from the 5' RACE reads in MiXCR, one entry per CDR3 protein. The table shows more than 550,000 distinct CDR3 sequences, with about a fifth occurring only once. Sequences were obtained from blood. The receptor set was obtained from a man aged 65 to 85 in good health.

This clonotype was observed a handful of times. CDR3 DNA sequence: TGTGCCAACAGCGAGGACCCCACCTACGAGCAGTACTTC. This encodes CANSEDPTYEQYF. The chain has TRBV6-6 and TRBJ2-7; D gene uncertain. Trimming shortened V by 10 bases and J by 2 bases, and 15 bases separated the two germline ends. The CDR3 sequence is 13 residues long. The germline gives CDR1 MNHNY, CDR2 SVGAGI (reference sequence).

The chain recombines TRBV23-1 with TRBJ2-1, with 9 bases aligning to TRBD2. TRBV23-1 falls under the ORF class, with uncertain function. The V segment lost 4 bases and the J segment 5 bases; nucleotides outside the gene matches: 3. This CDR3 has 14 amino acids. The CDR3 bases are TGCGCCAGCAGTCCCGCGGGAGGGAACAATGAGCAGTTCTTC. Protein sequence: CASSPAGGNNEQFF.

This chain connects TRBV7-9 to TRBJ2-5; 10 bases map to TRBD2. J lost 11 bases, V lost 5 bases, and 14 bases had no gene match. The CDR3 is 15 amino acids. Germline V gene data show CDR1 as SEHNR and CDR2 as FQNEAQ (reference sequence). The CDR3 protein is CASSALLAGQMEQYF. CDR3 bases: TGTGCCAGCAGCGCCCTACTAGCGGGGCAGATGGAGCAGTACTTC.

This clonotype was seen more than once but under ten times. The genes are TRBV6-4 and TRBJ2-5; 7 bases map to TRBD2. Germline assignment: CDR1 MRHNA and CDR2 SNTAGT. Germline trimming cut 8 bases from V and 4 bases from J; bases unmatched to any gene: 4. The length of the CDR3 is 12 residues. Written as DNA, the CDR3 is TGTGCCAGCCACGAGCGGGGAGAGACCCAGTACTTC. Encoded protein: CASHERGETQYF.

In its sample, this clonotype was seen once. The chain recombines TRBV14 with TRBJ2-3; TRBD2 agrees at 10 bases. Per germline, CDR1 SGHDN and CDR2 FVKESK. The CDR3 extends over 17 amino acids. The junction had 6 bases not matched to a gene; V was cut back by 2 bases and J by 1 base. The chain's CDR3 is CASSQLAGVRGTDTQYF. Written as DNA, the CDR3 is TGTGCCAGCAGCCAACTAGCGGGAGTAAGGGGCACAGATACGCAGTATTTT.

The CDR3 here is CASSYAEGATGELFF. The CDR3 DNA sequence: TGTGCCAGCAGTTACGCTGAGGGGGCCACCGGGGAGCTGTTTTTT. The rearrangement joins TRBV6-5 to TRBJ2-2; 7 positions agree with TRBD1. V shed 2 bases and J 4 bases; nucleotides not matched to a gene: 4. The CDR3 is made up of 15 amino acids. Germline-derived CDR1 and CDR2 are MNHEY and SVGAGI.

This clonotype was seen only once. V usage is TRBV20-1 and J usage is TRBJ2-5; no reliable D call. CDR3 length equals 15 residues. CDR1 is DFQATT, CDR2 SNEGSKA, per germline (reference sequence). V was pared by 3 bases and J by 3 bases, with 17 bases between. The CDR3 loop reads CSARRLAQIKETQYF. The CDR3 DNA sequence: TGCAGTGCTAGGAGACTTGCGCAGATCAAAGAGACCCAGTACTTC.

V usage is TRBV12-3 or TRBV12-4 and J usage is TRBJ1-2; no clear D gene. This CDR3 region has 13 residues. V lost 7 bases and J 2 bases, leaving 11 bases between the germline ends. This CDR3 is CASTSPENYGYTF. CDR3 coding DNA: TGTGCCAGCACTTCCCCGGAAAACTATGGCTACACCTTC.

This clonotype was picked up a small number of times. The chain is built from TRBV28 and TRBJ2-4, with D uncertain. CDR3 length equals 12 residues. CDR1 and CDR2 from the germline V gene are MDHEN and SYDVKM. Trimming left V 5 bases short and J 8 bases short, with 10 bases between. This CDR3 is CASSRQSDIQYF. The CDR3 DNA follows: TGTGCCAGCAGTCGTCAGTCTGACATTCAGTACTTC.